This TCR beta chain was captured in a study of blood T cell repertoires in COVID-19. Study at large: COVID-19 samples collected from the United States, Italy and Spain covered acute and convalescent phases. In each case, the material was cDNA or gDNA derived from T cells, B-cell-depleted T cells, or PBMCs.

About this clone itself: This same CDR3 is encoded by further DNA sequences in the sample.

Germline loops: CDR1 LGHDT, CDR2 YNNKEL (reference sequence). V trimming: 0 bases; J trimming: 6 bases; junction bases outside the gene matches: 1. The CDR3 has 13 amino acids. In the source study's methods: Reference gene primer amplification gave estimated nucleated cell counts. Here immunoSEQ multiplex PCR was the method, and the copy in TCRdb shows in-frame clones only, minus some. The DNA gave D and trimming, while V, J and clone size come from that table. The repertoire holds 200,000 to 300,000 clones, with about 87% as singletons. The sample comprised peripheral blood. J is TRBJ2-7 and V is TRBV3-1 (or the pseudogene TRBV3-2), with 8 bases fitting TRBD1. This clonotype was sampled from a woman between 35 and 50 years old with acute or convalescent COVID-19. CDR3 nucleotide sequence: TGTGCCAGCAGCCAAGAGGGGACAGGCGAGCAGTACGTC. This sequence encodes CASSQEGTGEQYV.